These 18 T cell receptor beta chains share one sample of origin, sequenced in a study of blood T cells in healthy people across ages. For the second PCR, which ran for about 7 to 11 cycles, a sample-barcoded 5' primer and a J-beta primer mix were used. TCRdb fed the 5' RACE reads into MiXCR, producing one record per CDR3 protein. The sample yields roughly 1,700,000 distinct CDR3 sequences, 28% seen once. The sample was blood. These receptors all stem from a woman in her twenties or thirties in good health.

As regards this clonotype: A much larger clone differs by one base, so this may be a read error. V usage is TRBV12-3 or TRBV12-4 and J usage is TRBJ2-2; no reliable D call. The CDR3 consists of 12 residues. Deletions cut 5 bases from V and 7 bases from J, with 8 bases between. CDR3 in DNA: TGTGCCAGCAGTACTGGCAACGGGGAGCTGTTTTTT. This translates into CASSTGNGELFF.

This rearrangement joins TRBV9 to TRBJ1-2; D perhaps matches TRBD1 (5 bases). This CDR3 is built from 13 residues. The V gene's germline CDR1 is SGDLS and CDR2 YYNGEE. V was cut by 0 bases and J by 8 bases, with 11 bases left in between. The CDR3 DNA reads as TGTGCCAGCAGCGTAGCCCAGGGTAGAGGCTACACCTTC. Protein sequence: CASSVAQGRGYTF.

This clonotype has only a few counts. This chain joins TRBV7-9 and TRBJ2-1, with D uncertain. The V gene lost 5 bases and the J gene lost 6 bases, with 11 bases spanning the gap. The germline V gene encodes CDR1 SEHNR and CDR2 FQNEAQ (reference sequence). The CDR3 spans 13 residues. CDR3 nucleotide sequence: TGTGCCAGCAGCCCACAATCAGGCAATGAGCAGTTCTTC. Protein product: CASSPQSGNEQFF.

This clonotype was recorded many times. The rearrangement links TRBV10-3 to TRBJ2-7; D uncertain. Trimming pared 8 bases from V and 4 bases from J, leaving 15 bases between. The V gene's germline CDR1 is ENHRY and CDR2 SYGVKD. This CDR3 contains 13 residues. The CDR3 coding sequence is TGTGCCATCTCGGTCCTAGAAATATACGAGCAGTACTTC. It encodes CAISVLEIYEQYF.

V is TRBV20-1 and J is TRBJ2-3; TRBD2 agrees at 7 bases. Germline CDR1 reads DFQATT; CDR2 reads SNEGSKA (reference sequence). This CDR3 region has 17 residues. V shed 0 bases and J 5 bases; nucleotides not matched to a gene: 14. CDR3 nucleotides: TGCAGTGCTAGAGACCCAAAGACTAGCCGTCCCGGAGATACGCAGTATTTT. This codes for CSARDPKTSRPGDTQYF.

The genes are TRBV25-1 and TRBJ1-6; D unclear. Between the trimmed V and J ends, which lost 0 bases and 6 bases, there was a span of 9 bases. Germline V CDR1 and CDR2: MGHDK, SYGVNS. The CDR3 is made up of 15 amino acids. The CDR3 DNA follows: TGTGCCAGCAGTGAATATACCGGGATTAATTCACCCCTCCACTTT. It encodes CASSEYTGINSPLHF.

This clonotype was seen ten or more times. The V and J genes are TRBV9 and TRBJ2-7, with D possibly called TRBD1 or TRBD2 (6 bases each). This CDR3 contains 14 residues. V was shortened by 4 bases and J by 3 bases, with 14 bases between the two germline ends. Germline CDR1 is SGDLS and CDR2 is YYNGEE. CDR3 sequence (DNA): TGTGCCAGCAGCTTAGGGGGGACCCTCTACGAGCAGTACTTC. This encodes CASSLGGTLYEQYF.

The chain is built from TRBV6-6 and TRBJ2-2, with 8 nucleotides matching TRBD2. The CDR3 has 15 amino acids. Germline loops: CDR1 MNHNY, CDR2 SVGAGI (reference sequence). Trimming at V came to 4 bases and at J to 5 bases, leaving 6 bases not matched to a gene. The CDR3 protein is CASSSLTSETGELFF. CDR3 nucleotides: TGTGCCAGCAGTTCCCTGACTAGCGAAACCGGGGAGCTGTTTTTT.

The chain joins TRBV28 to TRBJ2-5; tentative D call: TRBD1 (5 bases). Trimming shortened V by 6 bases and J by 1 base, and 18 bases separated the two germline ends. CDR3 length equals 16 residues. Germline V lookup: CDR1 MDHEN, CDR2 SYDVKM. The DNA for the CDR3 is TGTGCCAGCAGACCTCGTAGACAGCTAATCCAAGAGACCCAGTACTTC. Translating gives CASRPRRQLIQETQYF.

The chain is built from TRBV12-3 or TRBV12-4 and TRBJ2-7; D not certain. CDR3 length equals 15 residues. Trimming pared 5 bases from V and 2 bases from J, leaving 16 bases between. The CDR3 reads CASSPIMADTYEQYF. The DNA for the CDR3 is TGTGCCAGCAGTCCAATTATGGCAGACACCTACGAGCAGTACTTC.

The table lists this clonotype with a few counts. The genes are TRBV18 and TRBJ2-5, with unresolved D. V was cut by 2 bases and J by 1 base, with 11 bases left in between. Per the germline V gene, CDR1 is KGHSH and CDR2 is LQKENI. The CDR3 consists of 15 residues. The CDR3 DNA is TGTGCCAGCTCACCAGTCCAGTTTGGCCAAGAGACCCAGTACTTC. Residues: CASSPVQFGQETQYF.

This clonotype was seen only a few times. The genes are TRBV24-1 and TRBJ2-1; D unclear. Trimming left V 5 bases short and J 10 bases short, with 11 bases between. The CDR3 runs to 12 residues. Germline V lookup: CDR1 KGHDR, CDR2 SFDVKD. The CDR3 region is CATSVETGEQFF. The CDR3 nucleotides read TGTGCCACCAGTGTTGAGACCGGAGAGCAGTTCTTC.

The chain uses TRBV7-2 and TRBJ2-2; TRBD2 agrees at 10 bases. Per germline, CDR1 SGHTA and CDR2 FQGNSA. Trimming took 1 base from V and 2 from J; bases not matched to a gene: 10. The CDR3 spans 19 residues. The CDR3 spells CASSLEMGLANTNTGELFF. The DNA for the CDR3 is TGTGCCAGCAGCTTAGAAATGGGACTAGCGAATACAAACACCGGGGAGCTGTTTTTT.

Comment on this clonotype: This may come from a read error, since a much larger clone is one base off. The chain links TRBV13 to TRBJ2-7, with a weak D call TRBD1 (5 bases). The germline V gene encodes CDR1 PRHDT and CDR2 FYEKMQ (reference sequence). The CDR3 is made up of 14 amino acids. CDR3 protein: CASSLRTGHYERYF. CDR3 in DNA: TGTGCCAGCAGCCTAAGAACAGGCCACTACGAGCGGTACTTC. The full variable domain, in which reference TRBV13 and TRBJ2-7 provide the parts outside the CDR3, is AAGVIQSPRHLIKEKRETATLKCYPIPRHDTVYWYQQGPGQDPQFLISFYEKMQSDKGSIPDRFSAQQFSDYHSELNMSSLELGDSALYFCASSLRTGHYERYFGPGTRLTVT.

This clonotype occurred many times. Written as DNA, the CDR3 is TGTGCCAGCAGCGTAGGATCGGGAGGAGCACATGAGCAGTTCTTC. It is translated as CASSVGSGGAHEQFF. The chain uses TRBV9 and TRBJ2-1, with 7 bases that match TRBD2. Unmatched junction bases numbered 8, after V lost 0 bases and J lost 8 bases. This CDR3 has 15 residues. Germline V CDR1 and CDR2: SGDLS, YYNGEE. The whole variable domain, filled in from reference TRBV9 and TRBJ2-1, reads DSGVTQTPKHLITATGQRVTLRCSPRSGDLSVYWYQQSLDQGLQFLIQYYNGEERAKGNILERFSAQQFPDLHSELNLSSLELGDSALYFCASSVGSGGAHEQFFGPGTRLTVL.

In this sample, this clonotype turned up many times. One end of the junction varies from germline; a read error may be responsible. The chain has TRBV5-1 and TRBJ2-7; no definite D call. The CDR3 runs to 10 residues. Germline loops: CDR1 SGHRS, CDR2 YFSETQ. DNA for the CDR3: TGTGCCAGCAGTGACTACGAGCAGTACTTC. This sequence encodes CASSDYEQYF.

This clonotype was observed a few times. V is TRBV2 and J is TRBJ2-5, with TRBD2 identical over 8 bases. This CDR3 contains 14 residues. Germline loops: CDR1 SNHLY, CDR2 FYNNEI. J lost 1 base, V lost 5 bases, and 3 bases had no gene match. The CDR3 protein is CASSRTSSQETQYF. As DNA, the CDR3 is TGTGCCAGCAGTAGGACTAGCTCCCAAGAGACCCAGTACTTC. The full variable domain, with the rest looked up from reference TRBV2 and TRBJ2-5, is EPEVTQTPSHQVTQMGQEVILRCVPISNHLYFYWYRQILGQKVEFLVSFYNNEISEKSEIFDDQFSVERPDGSNFTLKIRSTKLEDSAMYFCASSRTSSQETQYFGPGTRLLVL.

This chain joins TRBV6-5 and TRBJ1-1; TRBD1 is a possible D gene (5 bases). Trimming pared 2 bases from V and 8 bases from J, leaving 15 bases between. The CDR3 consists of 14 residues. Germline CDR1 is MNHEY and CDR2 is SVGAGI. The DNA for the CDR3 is TGTGCCAGCAGTTACGGGGCTGGGACTCAAGAAGCTTTCTTT. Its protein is CASSYGAGTQEAFF.